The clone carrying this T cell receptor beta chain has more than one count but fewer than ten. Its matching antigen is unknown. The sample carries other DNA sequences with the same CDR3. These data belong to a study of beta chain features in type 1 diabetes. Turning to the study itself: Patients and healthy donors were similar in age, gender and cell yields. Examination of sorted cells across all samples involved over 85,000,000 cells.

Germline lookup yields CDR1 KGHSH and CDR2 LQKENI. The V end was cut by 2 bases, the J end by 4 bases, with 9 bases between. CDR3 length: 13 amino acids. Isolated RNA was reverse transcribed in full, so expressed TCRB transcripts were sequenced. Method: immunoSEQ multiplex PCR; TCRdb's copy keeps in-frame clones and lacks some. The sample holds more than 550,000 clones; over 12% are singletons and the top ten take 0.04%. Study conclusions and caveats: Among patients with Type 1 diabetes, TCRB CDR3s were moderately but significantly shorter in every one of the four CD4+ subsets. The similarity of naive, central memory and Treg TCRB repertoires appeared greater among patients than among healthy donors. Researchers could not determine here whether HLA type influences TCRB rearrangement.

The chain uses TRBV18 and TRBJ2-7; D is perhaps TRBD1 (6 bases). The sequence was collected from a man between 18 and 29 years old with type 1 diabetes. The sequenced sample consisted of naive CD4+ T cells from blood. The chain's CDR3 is CASSPDRSYEQYF. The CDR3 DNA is TGTGCCAGCTCACCAGACAGGTCTTACGAGCAGTACTTC.